Listed below are T cell receptor beta chains from one sample, sequenced in a study of T cell repertoires in cytomegalovirus infection. One entry per CDR3 protein results from TCRdb running MiXCR on the reads. This sample has about 250,000 distinct CDR3 sequences, with more than 9% found just once. The sequenced material came from PBMCs. Receptors originate from a human donor in good health (CMV status not recorded). Some clones in this sample may be carry-over from other donors' samples. The CDR3 runs from the conserved cysteine through the conserved F or W. Fields, in order: CDR3 protein, CDR3 DNA, clone size, D gene, V gene, J gene. A D gene is named only where the DNA matches it firmly. A clone size is listed for some rows: how often the clone was seen (once, few, many), or a class if it is expanded.

CASSPYTSSGANVLTF	TGTGCCAGCAGCCCATACACGAGCTCTGGGGCCAACGTCCTGACTTTC	few	NA	TRBV11-2	TRBJ2-6
CASSQDKQALAASEQYF	TGCGCCAGCAGCCAAGATAAACAGGCACTAGCGGCTTCCGAGCAGTACTTC	NA	TRBD2	TRBV4-1	TRBJ2-7
CASGSGTGVTEAFF	TGTGCCAGCGGTTCCGGGACAGGGGTTACTGAAGCTTTCTTT	many	TRBD1	TRBV11-2	TRBJ1-1
CASSLVGQGTEAFF	TGTGCCAGCAGCTTAGTAGGACAGGGTACTGAAGCTTTCTTT	many	TRBD1	TRBV7-2	TRBJ1-1
CASSLNSWGHNEQFF	TGTGCCAGCAGCTTAAACTCGTGGGGACACAATGAGCAGTTCTTC	many	NA	TRBV7-3	TRBJ2-1
CASSLVQSTEAFF	TGTGCCAGCAGTTTGGTACAGAGCACTGAAGCTTTCTTT	many	NA	TRBV12-3/TRBV12-4	TRBJ1-1
CASSLYGGKDEKLFF	TGTGCCAGCAGTTTATATGGGGGGAAGGATGAAAAACTGTTTTTT	few	NA	TRBV28	TRBJ1-4
CASSLGPSGSNQPQHF	TGTGCCAGCAGCTTAGGCCCCAGCGGGAGCAATCAGCCCCAGCATTTT	medium-sized	NA	TRBV7-2	TRBJ1-5
CASSIARGPNEKLFF	TGTGCCAGTAGTATAGCACGGGGGCCGAATGAAAAACTGTTTTTT	many	NA	TRBV19	TRBJ1-4
CASSLYFPGELFF	TGTGCCAGCAGTTTGTATTTCCCCGGGGAGCTGTTTTTT	NA	NA	TRBV27	TRBJ2-2
CASSYNGQGRDEQYF	TGTGCCAGCAGTTACAACGGACAGGGGAGAGACGAGCAGTACTTC	many	TRBD1	TRBV6-2/TRBV6-3	TRBJ2-7
CASSLYPGQDNTGELFF	TGTGCCAGCAGTTTGTACCCCGGGCAGGACAACACCGGGGAGCTGTTTTTT	NA	NA	TRBV28	TRBJ2-2
CASSSAATKYNEQFF	TGTGCCAGCAGTTCGGCAGCAACAAAATACAATGAGCAGTTCTTC	many	NA	TRBV6-2/TRBV6-3	TRBJ2-1
CASSRSIQDTEAFF	TGTGCCAGCAGCCGCAGCATCCAGGACACTGAAGCTTTCTTT	many	NA	TRBV7-2	TRBJ1-1
CASSSKDSIGKNIQYF	TGTGCCAGCAGCAGCAAGGACAGTATAGGCAAAAACATTCAGTACTTC	NA	NA	TRBV28	TRBJ2-4
CSVEKTSSYNEQFF	TGCAGCGTTGAAAAGACAAGCTCCTACAATGAGCAGTTCTTC	few	NA	TRBV29-1	TRBJ2-1
CASSPAGLRTGELFF	TGTGCCAGCAGCCCGGCGGGACTACGGACCGGGGAGCTGTTTTTT	many	TRBD2	TRBV5-6	TRBJ2-2
CSVEDLRGMSGNTIYF	TGCAGCGTTGAAGATCTTCGGGGAATGAGCGGAAACACCATATATTTT	few	NA	TRBV29-1	TRBJ1-3
CASSPDPWGQETQYF	TGTGCCAGCAGCCCGGACCCCTGGGGCCAAGAGACCCAGTACTTC	few	NA	TRBV5-4	TRBJ2-5
CASSSLTTDNSPLHF	TGTGCCAGCAGTTCTCTGACTACCGATAATTCACCCCTCCACTTT	NA	NA	TRBV27	TRBJ1-6
CATSSDRDPKREQYF	TGTGCCACCAGCAGTGACCGGGACCCAAAAAGGGAGCAGTACTTC	many	NA	TRBV15	TRBJ2-7
CASSGAGKGEAFF	TGTGCCAGCAGTGGAGCGGGGAAGGGTGAAGCTTTCTTT	many	NA	TRBV2	TRBJ1-1
CSVDSRNTGELFF	TGCAGCGTTGATAGTAGGAACACCGGGGAGCTGTTTTTT	few	NA	TRBV29-1	TRBJ2-2
CASSDRNTGELFF	TGTGCCAGCTCAGACAGGAACACCGGGGAGCTGTTTTTT	NA	NA	TRBV18	TRBJ2-2
CASSKDRDNYYEQYF	TGCGCCAGCAGTAAAGACCGGGACAACTACTACGAGCAGTACTTC	few	NA	TRBV4-3	TRBJ2-7
CASSQDLGGPSGNTIYF	TGTGCCAGCAGCCAAGATTTGGGGGGACCTTCTGGAAACACCATATATTTT	NA	NA	TRBV14	TRBJ1-3
CASSRTRSGYTF	TGTGCCAGCAGCCGAACCAGGTCTGGCTACACCTTC	few	NA	TRBV16	TRBJ1-2
CASSPQILAGGQNTGELFF	TGTGCCAGCAGCCCCCAGATTCTAGCGGGGGGTCAGAACACCGGGGAGCTGTTTTTT	NA	TRBD2	TRBV13	TRBJ2-2
CAIGGHGNQPQHF	TGTGCCATCGGGGGGCATGGCAATCAGCCCCAGCATTTT	few	NA	TRBV10-3	TRBJ1-5
CASSQVSSEGEQYF	TGTGCCAGCAGCCAAGTCTCCTCTGAGGGAGAGCAGTACTTC	NA	NA	TRBV4-2	TRBJ2-7
CASSLERGTPREPQHF	TGTGCCAGCAGCTTAGAACGCGGGACACCGAGGGAGCCCCAGCATTTT	many	NA	TRBV7-2	TRBJ1-5
CASGLVDRGEQFF	TGTGCTAGTGGTTTGGTAGACAGGGGAGAGCAGTTCTTC	NA	TRBD1	TRBV12-5	TRBJ2-1
CASSADRGLNYGYTF	TGTGCCAGCAGCGCGGACAGGGGGCTGAATTATGGCTACACCTTC	many	TRBD1	TRBV7-2	TRBJ1-2
CASSLARLFEQYF	TGTGCCAGCAGCTTGGCCAGACTCTTCGAGCAGTACTTC	many	NA	TRBV7-2	TRBJ2-7
CASSLQNIQYF	TGTGCCAGCAGCTTACAAAACATTCAGTACTTC	many	NA	TRBV7-2	TRBJ2-4
CASSLQDYAYTF	TGTGCCAGCAGCCTGCAGGACTATGCCTACACCTTC	NA	NA	TRBV7-9	TRBJ1-2
CSVESRGYADTQYF	TGCAGCGTTGAGTCCCGGGGGTATGCAGATACGCAGTATTTT	few	NA	TRBV29-1	TRBJ2-3
CASSRGGFNQPQHF	TGTGCCAGCAGCCGGGGGGGCTTCAATCAGCCCCAGCATTTT	many	NA	TRBV7-2	TRBJ1-5
CASSPDTSGGGDEQFF	TGTGCCAGCAGTCCAGATACTAGCGGAGGGGGGGATGAGCAGTTCTTC	NA	TRBD2	TRBV28	TRBJ2-1
CSAAHSDSSSYEQYF	TGCAGCGCCGCACACTCGGACAGTTCCTCCTACGAGCAGTACTTC	many	NA	TRBV29-1	TRBJ2-7
CASSIKGLAGDEQYF	TGTGCCAGTAGTATAAAAGGACTAGCGGGAGACGAGCAGTACTTC	NA	TRBD2	TRBV19	TRBJ2-7
CSADRRTNTEAFF	TGCAGCGCCGACCGCAGGACCAACACTGAAGCTTTCTTT	NA	NA	TRBV29-1	TRBJ1-1
CASSSLDRMTNGELFF	TGTGCCAGCAGTTCCCTGGACAGGATGACTAACGGGGAGCTGTTTTTT	once	TRBD1	TRBV28	TRBJ2-2
CASSPETSGYNEQFF	TGTGCCAGCAGCCCTGAGACTAGCGGATACAATGAGCAGTTCTTC	many	TRBD2	TRBV7-2	TRBJ2-1
CASGLVRTKIHEQFF	TGTGCTAGTGGTTTGGTTAGGACTAAGATTCATGAGCAGTTCTTC	NA	NA	TRBV12-5	TRBJ2-1
CATHGGGKNTGELFF	TGTGCCACCCACGGGGGTGGGAAGAACACCGGGGAGCTGTTTTTT	NA	NA	TRBV5-4	TRBJ2-2
CAIGGNTRNTGELFF	TGTGCCATCGGGGGTAACACTAGGAACACCGGGGAGCTGTTTTTT	many	NA	TRBV10-3	TRBJ2-2